These 3 T cell receptor beta chains were sequenced from one sample in a study of shared clonotypes between healthy human individuals. This table comes from immunoSEQ multiplex PCR, and its TCRdb copy is limited to in-frame clones, with some not included. The sample lists 2,100,000 or so clones; approximately 96% were seen once. Sequences were obtained from naive CD4+ T cells sorted from blood. Subset described: CD45RA+ positively selected. The receptors here all came from a man between 18 and 29 years old in good health.

The genes are TRBV30 and TRBJ1-1; 7 positions match TRBD1. This CDR3 has 12 amino acids. Germline CDR1 and CDR2: GTSNPN and SVGIG (reference sequence). V shed 8 bases and J 5 bases; nucleotides not matched to a gene: 8. The CDR3 region has the DNA TGTGCCCGACAACAGGGGAGGACTGAAGCTTTCTTT. It yields the protein CARQQGRTEAFF.

The chain couples TRBV28 to TRBJ1-3; TRBD1 agrees at 10 bases. After removal of 5 bases from V and 6 bases from J, the junction contained 13 bases not matched to a gene. The CDR3 runs to 17 residues. CDR1 MDHEN and CDR2 SYDVKM come from the germline V gene. CDR3 residues: CASSPPRRQGAINTIYF. DNA for the CDR3: TGTGCCAGCAGTCCCCCTCGAAGACAGGGGGCTATAAACACCATATATTTT.

CDR3: CAISRTGGVYEQYF. The CDR3, as DNA: TGTGCCATCAGCCGGACAGGGGGCGTCTACGAGCAGTACTTC. The V gene is TRBV10-3, the J gene TRBJ2-7, with 11 bases matching TRBD1. The V gene's germline CDR1 is ENHRY and CDR2 SYGVKD. CDR3 length: 14 residues. V lost 6 bases to trimming and J lost 3 bases; unmatched junction nucleotides: 4.